Given below is one TCR beta chain in context. Assay used: immunoSEQ multiplex PCR; TCRdb lists only in-frame clones, some missing. The sample consists of about 34,000 clones, around 77% of them appearing once. This sample stems from a study of blood T cell repertoires in COVID-19. The wider study: The United States, Italy and Spain supplied acute and convalescent COVID-19 samples. T cells, B-cell-depleted T cells, or PBMCs supplied cDNA or gDNA.

The TCR sequence derives from a human donor in a cohort sampled during active COVID-19. Sample: peripheral blood.

The DNA of the CDR3 is TGTGCCAGCAGCTCGGACAAAAGCAATCAGCCCCAGCATTTT. It is translated as CASSSDKSNQPQHF. The chain combines TRBV7-9 with TRBJ1-5; perhaps TRBD1 as D (5 bases). Trimming left V 4 bases short and J 1 base short, with 8 bases between. Germline CDR1 and CDR2: SEHNR and FQNEAQ (reference sequence). The CDR3 extends over 14 amino acids.